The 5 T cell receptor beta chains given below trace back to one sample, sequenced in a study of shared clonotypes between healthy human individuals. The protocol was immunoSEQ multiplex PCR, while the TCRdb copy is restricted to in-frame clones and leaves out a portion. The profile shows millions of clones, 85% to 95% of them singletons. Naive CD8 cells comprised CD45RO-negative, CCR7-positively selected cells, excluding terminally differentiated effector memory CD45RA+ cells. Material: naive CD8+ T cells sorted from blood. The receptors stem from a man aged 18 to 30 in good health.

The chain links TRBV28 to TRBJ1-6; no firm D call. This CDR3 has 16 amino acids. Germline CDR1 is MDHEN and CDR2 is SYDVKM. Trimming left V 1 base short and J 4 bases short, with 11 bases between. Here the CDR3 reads CASSLSYVQYNSPLHF. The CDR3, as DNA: TGTGCCAGCAGTTTATCGTACGTTCAATATAATTCACCCCTCCACTTT.

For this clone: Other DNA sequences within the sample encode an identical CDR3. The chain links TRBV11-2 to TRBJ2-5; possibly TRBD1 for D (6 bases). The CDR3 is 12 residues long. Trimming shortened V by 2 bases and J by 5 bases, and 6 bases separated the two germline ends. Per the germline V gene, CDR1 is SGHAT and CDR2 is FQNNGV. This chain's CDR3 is CASSLRGETQYF. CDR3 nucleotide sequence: TGTGCCAGCAGCTTAAGGGGGGAGACCCAGTACTTC.

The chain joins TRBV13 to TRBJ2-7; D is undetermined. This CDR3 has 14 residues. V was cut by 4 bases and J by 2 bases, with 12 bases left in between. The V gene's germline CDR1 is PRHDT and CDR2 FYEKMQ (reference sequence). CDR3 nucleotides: TGTGCCAGCAGCTACACCGACCGCCCCTACGAGCAGTACTTC. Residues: CASSYTDRPYEQYF.

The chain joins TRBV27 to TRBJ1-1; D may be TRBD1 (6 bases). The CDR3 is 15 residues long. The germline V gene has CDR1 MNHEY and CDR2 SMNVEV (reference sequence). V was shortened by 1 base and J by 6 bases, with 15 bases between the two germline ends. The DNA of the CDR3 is TGTGCCAGCAGTTTATACCCCACAGGGTTGGCTGAAGCTTTCTTT. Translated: CASSLYPTGLAEAFF.

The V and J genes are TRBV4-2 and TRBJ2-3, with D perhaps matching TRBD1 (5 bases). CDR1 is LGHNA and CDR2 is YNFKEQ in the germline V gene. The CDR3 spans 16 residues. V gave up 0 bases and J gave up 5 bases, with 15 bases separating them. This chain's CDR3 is CASSQDGAIIGDTQYF. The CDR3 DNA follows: TGTGCCAGCAGCCAAGATGGGGCGATTATTGGAGATACGCAGTATTTT.